The clone carrying this T cell receptor beta chain was detected only a few times. One end of the junction fails to match germline, which may point to a read error. The data are from a study of T cells after yellow fever vaccination. MiXCR was run by TCRdb on the 5' RACE reads, yielding one entry per CDR3 protein. The sample comprises roughly 260,000 distinct CDR3 sequences, under 15% of which are singletons, and roughly 0.5% rests with the top ten. This CDR3 is built from 12 residues. The germline V gene has CDR1 SGHDN and CDR2 FVKESK. The chain uses TRBV14 and TRBJ2-2, with D possibly TRBD2 on 5 matching bases. The sequenced sample was CD4+ T cells sorted from PBMCs, obtained 45 days after the yellow fever booster vaccination. The clonotype originates from a man aged 25-45 years who received the YFV17D yellow fever vaccine. The CDR3 here is CASSQEAQRVVF. The CDR3 coding sequence is TGTGCCAGCAGCCAAGAAGCACAGAGGGTGGTTTTT. The variable domain in full, with the rest retrieved from reference TRBV14 and TRBJ2-2, is EAGVTQFPSHSVIEKGQTVTLRCDPISGHDNLYWYRRVMGKEIKFLLHFVKESKQDESGMPNNRFLAERTGGTYSTLKVQPAELEDSGVYFCASSQEAQRVVFGEGSRLTVL.